The 2 T cell receptor beta chains in this list originate from one sample, sequenced in a study of blood T cell repertoires in COVID-19 (dated by TCRdb to 2020 to 2022). Library method: the immunoSEQ multiplex PCR assay. Entries here come from immuneACCESS through TCRdb and include only in-frame sequences with V and J called. Some clones fail to appear in such tables; in the studies checked, an unresolved V gene covers under half of the shortfall, and the cause of the remainder is unknown. The sample table holds more than 95,000 clones, of which around four fifths were seen once. The ten largest clones add up to 5.9% of the sample. Sequenced: peripheral blood. The receptors were gathered from an elderly man with active or convalescent COVID-19.

J is TRBJ2-2 and V is TRBV19; D gene unclear. Trimming shortened V by 4 bases and J by 6 bases, and 12 bases separated the two germline ends. Germline loops: CDR1 LNHDA, CDR2 SQIVND (reference sequence). The CDR3 spans 14 residues. Written as DNA, the CDR3 is TGTGCCAGTAGTAAAACAGAGACACCCGGGGAGCTGTTTTTT. Translating gives CASSKTETPGELFF.

The rearrangement links TRBV3-1 (or the pseudogene TRBV3-2) to TRBJ2-7; no reliable D call. The V end lost 3 bases, the J end lost 4 bases, and 7 bases lay between the germline ends. Germline CDR1 and CDR2: LGHDT and YNNKEL (reference sequence). The CDR3 sequence is 12 residues long. The CDR3, as DNA: TGTGCCAGCAGCCACCAAACTTACGAGCAGTACTTC. Its translation is CASSHQTYEQYF.